What follows describes a single T cell receptor beta chain. This clone's antigen is unknown. Per-base qualities were not stored, and no clone one base away is much larger. RNA was extracted with the RNeasy kit and roughly 0.45 to 1 ug was reverse transcribed using random hexamers. The immunoSEQ multiplex PCR assay, covering 54 Vbeta and 13 Jbeta segments, was used to amplify TCR beta CDR3 regions. To correct PCR amplification bias, a synthetic template baseline was used for both primer optimization and computational correction. The paper's processing steps were these. Reads were annotated to V, D and J genes according to IMGT and were analyzed with immunoSEQ Analyzer, with only productive sequences retained. Clonality was calculated as one minus the Shannon entropy normalized by log2 of the number of productive unique sequences. For each patient and control, public and private clones were evaluated within the 100 most prevalent clones. Susac-specific clones were defined as absent from healthy and MS cohorts, some 1,000 published viral clones and other ImmuneACCESS disease sequences. Using fastp at Q25 and MiXCR, TCRdb reprocessed the public reads and kept productive beta chains. Rows matching on CDR3 protein sequence are summarized as one entry with the most common DNA and genes. The V and J calls and clone size are TCRdb's, not the authors'. This sample lists about 210,000 distinct CDR3 sequences; approximately 94% were detected once. 0.15% to 0.2% of the sample belongs to the ten largest clones.

High-throughput TCR beta sequencing profiled peripheral blood CD8+ and CD4+ T cells from healthy donors, Susac syndrome patients and multiple sclerosis patients. The Susac syndrome patients fulfilled recently defined diagnostic criteria for definite or probable disease. Bulk CD8+ and CD4+ T cells were purified by magnetic negative isolation, while CD8+ TEMRA cells were enriched using FACS. Blood was collected in EDTA tubes and processed within 24 hours, with PBMCs isolated through density gradient centrifugation. PBMCs intended for TCR sequencing were cryopreserved in liquid nitrogen and thawed later in a water bath at 37 degrees C. A purity of at least 90% was achieved for sorted or isolated CD4+, CD8+ and CD8+ TEMRA cells. Clipping removes 1 base from V and 4 bases from J, with 5 as the unmatched junction base count. The CDR3 has 14 amino acids, counting the end cysteine and phenylalanine. Of all the DNA, just the CDR3 is kept, 42 bases in frame from base 1. The CDR1 and CDR2 encoded by the germline V gene (reference sequence) are DFQATT and SNEGSKA.

The data are from a study of CD8 T cells in Susac syndrome (dated 2019 in TCRdb). With respect to the entire study: Among the sequenced Susac syndrome patients, roughly six had clinically active disease and roughly eight were in clinical remission. Whether CD8+ T cell activation and differentiation in Susac syndrome was antigen driven was tested using repertoire sequencing. At blood withdrawal, Susac syndrome patients were either therapy-naive, taking corticosteroids (in some cases with IVIg as well), or taking IVIg alone.

Broader findings and caveats from the paper: No clonal expansion was detected in the CD4+ T cell repertoire of Susac syndrome patients. The study acknowledged that relatively few individuals were included in the TCR sequencing and HLA analysis.

Sequenced input: CD4+ T cells from PBMCs. The sequence links TRBV20-1 to TRBJ2-7, with 9 central nucleotides matching TRBD2. The sequence was obtained from a human donor with Susac syndrome. The sequenced DNA: TGCAGTGCTAGAGGGTCAGCGGGGGGTTACGAGCAGTACTTC. Its protein reads: CSARGSAGGYEQYF.